What follows are 10 T cell receptor beta chains derived from one specimen sequenced in a study of spatial heterogeneity in lung cancer. As to time point: sample taken at primary tumor resection. The input material, whole RNA from tumor, nontumor lung or frozen PBMC, was sequenced unsorted. TCRdb processed the 5' RACE reads anew with MiXCR; each CDR3 protein has one entry. The sample includes about 92,000 distinct CDR3 sequences, more than 10% of them seen just once. The sample in question was PBMCs, obtained at surgery. The receptors were gathered from a male donor with early-stage non-small cell lung cancer.

This clonotype was counted at least ten times. The chain is built from TRBV12-3 or TRBV12-4 and TRBJ2-1; the D call may be TRBD1 or TRBD2 (5 bases each). The CDR3 totals 11 residues. V shed 4 bases and J shed 15 bases, with 13 bases lying between them. In DNA form, the CDR3 reads TGTGCCAGCAGTTACGGGGATGGGGCGTTCTTC. Protein sequence: CASSYGDGAFF.

This clonotype was seen a few times. The chain links TRBV6-5 to TRBJ2-2, with D possibly matching TRBD1 (6 bases). The CDR3 covers 15 residues. The germline V and J ends were trimmed by 6 bases and 6 bases, with 17 bases remaining between them. CDR1 MNHEY and CDR2 SVGAGI come from the germline V gene. This CDR3 is CASSRPTGRAGELFF. For the CDR3, the DNA is TGTGCCAGCAGCCGTCCCACAGGGCGAGCCGGGGAGCTGTTTTTT.

The rearrangement joins TRBV5-1 to TRBJ2-1; D call uncertain. The CDR3 is made up of 16 amino acids. V was pared by 4 bases and J by 0 bases, with 14 bases between. Looked up from germline, CDR1 is SGHRS and CDR2 is YFSETQ. Here the CDR3 DNA reads TGCGCCAGCAGCACGTGGACGGGCAGCTCCTACAATGAGCAGTTCTTC. Translation: CASSTWTGSSYNEQFF.

V is TRBV11-1 and J is TRBJ2-1; D perhaps matches TRBD2 (6 bases). There are 13 residues in the CDR3. CDR1 and CDR2 from the germline V gene are SGHAT and FQDESV (reference sequence). The V gene lost 3 bases and the J gene lost 7 bases, with 10 bases spanning the gap. The CDR3 coding sequence is TGTGCCAGCAGCTTCAAACGGGGGAATGAGCAGTTCTTC. Its protein is CASSFKRGNEQFF.

In this sample, this clonotype turned up a few times. The CDR3 DNA sequence: TGTGCCAGCATAACCAGGCCTGGGGCCAACGTCCTGACTTTC. Translated, it gives CASITRPGANVLTF. The chain employs TRBV21-1 and TRBJ2-6. TRBV21-1 is shown as a pseudogene. The CDR3 is 14 residues long.

In its sample, this clonotype was seen many times. The chain employs TRBV28 and TRBJ1-5; no clear D gene. The V end lost 6 bases, the J end lost 1 base, and 10 bases lay between the germline ends. CDR3 length: 14 residues. Germline CDR1 reads MDHEN; CDR2 reads SYDVKM. As DNA, the CDR3 is TGTGCCAGCAGCCCTTTGGGGAGCAATCAGCCCCAGCATTTT. Residues: CASSPLGSNQPQHF. Supplemented by reference TRBV28 and TRBJ1-5, the full variable domain reads DVKVTQSSRYLVKRTGEKVFLECVQDMDHENMFWYRQDPGLGLRLIYFSYDVKMKEKGDIPEGYSVSREKKERFSLILESASTNQTSMYLCASSPLGSNQPQHFGDGTRLSIL.

V gene TRBV3-1 combines with J gene TRBJ2-2, with D possibly TRBD2 on 5 matching bases. CDR3 length: 14 residues. Trimming stripped 5 bases from V and 7 bases from J, with 14 bases between. CDR1 is LGHDT and CDR2 is YNNKEL in the germline V gene (reference sequence). CDR3 DNA sequence: TGTGCCAGCAGCTACAGACTCCGGGACGGGGAGCTGTTTTTT. Its protein product is CASSYRLRDGELFF.

This clonotype was seen a few times. The chain recombines TRBV6-2 or TRBV6-3 with TRBJ1-5; no reliable D call. CDR1 MNHEY and CDR2 SVGEGT come from the germline V gene. Trimming removed 0 bases from V and 3 bases from J, with 6 bases in between. CDR3 size: 14 residues. The DNA for the CDR3 is TGTGCCAGCAGTTACTCTTGGCCCAATCAGCCCCAGCATTTT. It translates to CASSYSWPNQPQHF.

This clonotype was observed a few times. The chain employs TRBV19 and TRBJ1-1; TRBD1 matches at 8 bases. The CDR3 length is 17 residues. With V trimmed by 3 bases and J by 5 bases, 14 bases remained unmatched. CDR1 and CDR2 (germline): LNHDA, SQIVND (reference sequence). CDR3 bases: TGTGCCAGTAGTATCTTCTTCGGCAGGGGGCGAAGTACTGAAGCTTTCTTT. This sequence encodes CASSIFFGRGRSTEAFF.

This clonotype showed up just a few times. V is TRBV20-1 and J is TRBJ2-5, with D perhaps TRBD1 (5 bases). Germline values: CDR1 DFQATT, CDR2 SNEGSKA (reference sequence). This CDR3 has 15 amino acids. V lost 5 bases and J 3 bases, leaving 19 bases between the germline ends. CDR3 protein: CSASRPVGREETQYF. The CDR3 bases are TGCAGTGCTTCCCGTCCCGTGGGGCGAGAAGAGACCCAGTACTTC.